Listed here is a single TCR beta chain. Trimming cost V 1 base and J 0 bases; bases outside gene matches: 8. The CDR3 sequence is 17 residues long. CDR1 and CDR2 from the germline V gene are KGHSH and LQKENI. In the original workflow: Counts of nucleated cells, estimated from reference gene primer amplification, were obtained. TCRdb's copy holds only in-frame clones and misses some; the assay was immunoSEQ multiplex PCR. V, J and clone size are those of that table, while D and trimming were read from the DNA. Of approximately 220,000 clones in the sample, about nine tenths were seen once. The data derive from a study of blood T cell repertoires in COVID-19. Across the whole study: Samples representing acute and convalescent COVID-19 were sourced from the United States, Italy and Spain. From T cells, B-cell-depleted T cells, or PBMCs came the material, which was cDNA or gDNA.

This chain joins TRBV18 and TRBJ1-1, with 7 bases aligning to TRBD1. The sample comprised peripheral blood. The receptor was isolated from a man aged 35-49 years with acute or convalescent COVID-19. The CDR3 loop is CASSPRETGAMNTEAFF. The CDR3 bases are TGTGCCAGCTCACCACGGGAAACAGGGGCCATGAACACTGAAGCTTTCTTT.